These T cell receptor beta chains were read from a single sample in a study of blood T cell repertoires in COVID-19. Here immunoSEQ multiplex PCR was the method, and the copy in TCRdb shows in-frame clones only, minus some. The profile shows fewer than 150,000 clones, under 85% of them singletons. Material for sequencing was peripheral blood. The receptors come from a woman at least 80 years old in a cohort sampled during active or convalescent COVID-19. Both conserved end residues are part of each CDR3. D genes are given only for firm matches. Clone size is shown for a subset of rows, as once, few, many or a class of expanded clone.

clone size: .; J gene: TRBJ2-1; V gene: TRBV5-4; D gene: TRBD2; CDR3 protein: CASSFSGGRLNEQFF; CDR3 DNA: TGTGCCAGCAGCTTTAGCGGGGGGCGTCTGAATGAGCAGTTCTTC
clone size: once; J gene: TRBJ1-2; V gene: TRBV28; D gene: .; CDR3 protein: CASSYGRRGYGYTF; CDR3 DNA: TGTGCCAGCAGTTATGGCCGCCGGGGCTATGGCTACACCTTC
clone size: .; J gene: TRBJ2-2; V gene: TRBV7-2; D gene: TRBD1; CDR3 protein: CASNHGQGRGQGTGELFF; CDR3 DNA: TGTGCCAGCAACCACGGCCAGGGCAGGGGGCAGGGCACCGGGGAGCTGTTTTTT
clone size: .; J gene: TRBJ1-1; V gene: TRBV5-5; D gene: .; CDR3 protein: CASSLAQGPNTEAFF; CDR3 DNA: TGTGCCAGCAGCTTGGCTCAGGGCCCGAACACTGAAGCTTTCTTT
clone size: .; J gene: TRBJ2-1; V gene: TRBV7-9; D gene: .; CDR3 protein: CASQAGRVGNEQFF; CDR3 DNA: TGTGCCAGCCAAGCGGGTCGGGTGGGAAATGAGCAGTTCTTC
clone size: few; J gene: TRBJ2-2; V gene: TRBV6-2/TRBV6-3; D gene: .; CDR3 protein: CASSYSSPPGELFF; CDR3 DNA: TGTGCCAGCAGTTACTCGAGCCCCCCCGGGGAGCTGTTTTTT
clone size: .; J gene: TRBJ2-1; V gene: TRBV21-1; D gene: .; CDR3 protein: CASSKESNEQFF; CDR3 DNA: TGTGCCAGCAGCAAAGAATCGAATGAGCAGTTCTTC
clone size: .; J gene: TRBJ1-2; V gene: TRBV18; D gene: TRBD1; CDR3 protein: CASSPWDSYGYTF; CDR3 DNA: TGTGCCAGCTCACCATGGGACAGCTATGGCTACACCTTC
clone size: .; J gene: TRBJ2-1; V gene: TRBV5-5; D gene: TRBD1; CDR3 protein: CASSLTTQGTNEQFF; CDR3 DNA: TGTGCCAGCAGCTTGACCACACAGGGGACCAATGAGCAGTTCTTC
clone size: .; J gene: TRBJ1-2; V gene: TRBV7-2; D gene: .; CDR3 protein: CASSLDRQAVYGYTF; CDR3 DNA: TGTGCCAGCAGCTTAGACCGACAGGCAGTCTATGGCTACACCTTC
clone size: once; J gene: TRBJ2-3; V gene: TRBV4-3; D gene: TRBD2; CDR3 protein: CASSQDGTSGEDTQYF; CDR3 DNA: TGCGCCAGCAGCCAAGACGGGACTAGCGGGGAAGATACGCAGTATTTT
clone size: .; J gene: TRBJ2-3; V gene: TRBV2; D gene: .; CDR3 protein: CASTGLSTDTQYF; CDR3 DNA: TGTGCCAGTACGGGACTTAGCACAGATACGCAGTATTTT
clone size: .; J gene: TRBJ1-3; V gene: TRBV19; D gene: TRBD1; CDR3 protein: CASSQGQALLYSGNTIYF; CDR3 DNA: TGTGCCAGTAGTCAAGGACAGGCTCTACTCTACTCTGGAAACACCATATATTTT
clone size: .; J gene: TRBJ1-1; V gene: TRBV28; D gene: .; CDR3 protein: CASSLDSGRAFF; CDR3 DNA: TGTGCCAGCAGTTTAGATTCAGGGAGGGCTTTCTTT
clone size: .; J gene: TRBJ1-2; V gene: TRBV5-1; D gene: .; CDR3 protein: CASSLDPGHNYGYTF; CDR3 DNA: TGCGCCAGCAGCTTGGATCCAGGGCACAACTATGGCTACACCTTC
clone size: .; J gene: TRBJ1-1; V gene: TRBV9; D gene: .; CDR3 protein: CASSVAPSGEAFF; CDR3 DNA: TGTGCCAGCAGCGTAGCCCCATCGGGTGAAGCTTTCTTT
clone size: .; J gene: TRBJ2-3; V gene: TRBV2; D gene: .; CDR3 protein: CASSEERTVPGNTQYF; CDR3 DNA: TGTGCCAGCAGTGAAGAAAGGACAGTCCCAGGGAATACGCAGTATTTT
clone size: .; J gene: TRBJ2-1; V gene: TRBV19; D gene: .; CDR3 protein: CASLKSLAARYNEQFF; CDR3 DNA: TGTGCCAGTTTAAAGAGTCTGGCGGCGCGCTACAATGAGCAGTTCTTC
clone size: .; J gene: TRBJ1-1; V gene: TRBV30; D gene: .; CDR3 protein: CAWSRQQNTEAFF; CDR3 DNA: TGTGCCTGGAGTCGACAGCAAAACACTGAAGCTTTCTTT
clone size: .; J gene: TRBJ1-2; V gene: TRBV3-1/TRBV3-2; D gene: .; CDR3 protein: CASSHRGAYGYTF; CDR3 DNA: TGTGCCAGCAGCCACAGGGGCGCCTATGGCTACACCTTC
clone size: .; J gene: TRBJ2-1; V gene: TRBV6-2/TRBV6-3; D gene: .; CDR3 protein: CASSYSSLNEQFF; CDR3 DNA: TGTGCCAGCAGTTACTCGAGTCTCAATGAGCAGTTCTTC
clone size: .; J gene: TRBJ2-5; V gene: TRBV29-1; D gene: .; CDR3 protein: CSVDGGAVETQYF; CDR3 DNA: TGCAGCGTTGATGGGGGCGCAGTGGAGACCCAGTACTTC
clone size: few; J gene: TRBJ1-3; V gene: TRBV3-1/TRBV3-2; D gene: .; CDR3 protein: CASSHDQGIRNTIYF; CDR3 DNA: TGTGCCAGCAGCCACGATCAGGGGATTAGAAACACCATATATTTT
clone size: .; J gene: TRBJ2-1; V gene: TRBV7-9; D gene: TRBD2; CDR3 protein: CASSHPFSGGEYNEQFF; CDR3 DNA: TGTGCCAGCAGCCACCCCTTTAGCGGGGGGGAGTACAATGAGCAGTTCTTC
clone size: few; J gene: TRBJ2-1; V gene: TRBV5-6; D gene: .; CDR3 protein: CASSSVDYNEQFF; CDR3 DNA: TGTGCCAGCAGCTCGGTAGATTACAATGAGCAGTTCTTC
clone size: few; J gene: TRBJ1-6; V gene: TRBV6-6; D gene: .; CDR3 protein: CASRRSDNSPLHF; CDR3 DNA: TGTGCCAGCAGGCGGTCAGATAATTCACCCCTCCACTTT
clone size: .; J gene: TRBJ1-1; V gene: TRBV4-1; D gene: TRBD1; CDR3 protein: CASSPTDRGVNTEAFF; CDR3 DNA: TGCGCCAGCAGCCCAACGGACAGGGGGGTAAACACTGAAGCTTTCTTT
clone size: .; J gene: TRBJ1-2; V gene: TRBV5-6; D gene: .; CDR3 protein: CASSRPRGGYGYTF; CDR3 DNA: TGTGCCAGCAGCCGTCCCAGGGGTGGCTATGGCTACACCTTC
clone size: .; J gene: TRBJ1-1; V gene: TRBV11-2; D gene: .; CDR3 protein: CASSSVGRIEAFF; CDR3 DNA: TGTGCCAGCAGCTCCGTGGGGCGGATAGAGGCTTTCTTT
clone size: .; J gene: TRBJ2-2; V gene: TRBV5-6; D gene: .; CDR3 protein: CASSLVGKRDTGELFF; CDR3 DNA: TGTGCCAGCAGCTTGGTGGGCAAGCGGGACACCGGGGAGCTGTTTTTT
clone size: .; J gene: TRBJ2-3; V gene: TRBV20-1; D gene: TRBD1; CDR3 protein: CSASVGTGYDTQYF; CDR3 DNA: TGCAGTGCTAGTGTCGGGACAGGGTATGATACGCAGTATTTT
clone size: .; J gene: TRBJ1-4; V gene: TRBV5-1; D gene: TRBD1; CDR3 protein: CASSVGRQGGEKLFF; CDR3 DNA: TGCGCCAGCAGCGTTGGTCGACAGGGAGGTGAAAAACTGTTTTTT
clone size: once; J gene: TRBJ1-2; V gene: TRBV5-1; D gene: .; CDR3 protein: CASSLDGYGYTF; CDR3 DNA: TGCGCCAGCAGCTTGGACGGCTATGGCTACACCTTC